What follows are 3 T cell receptor beta chains derived from one specimen sequenced in a study of cytotoxic CD8 clonotypes in ibrutinib-treated CLL. Libraries were prepared by immunoSEQ multiplex PCR; TCRdb keeps only in-frame clonotypes and omits some of them. The data contain about 140,000 clones, more than 70% of them singletons. The sample in question was PBMCs, obtained after 36 months of ibrutinib treatment. These receptors were obtained from a human donor with chronic lymphocytic leukemia.

This chain uses TRBV25-1 with TRBJ2-7; D call uncertain. The CDR3 contains 13 residues. Germline CDR1 reads MGHDK; CDR2 reads SYGVNS. V was trimmed by 8 bases and J by 2 bases, leaving 13 bases between them. CDR3 DNA sequence: TGTGCCAGCTACTCCCCCCTGACCTACGAGCAGTACTTC. Protein: CASYSPLTYEQYF.

This sequence joins TRBV11-2 and TRBJ1-4; no firm D call. Germline CDR1 is SGHAT and CDR2 is FQNNGV. CDR3 length: 14 amino acids. The germline V and J ends were trimmed by 5 bases and 3 bases, with 10 bases remaining between them. CDR3 residues: CASSRRASNEKLFF. The CDR3 bases are TGTGCCAGCAGCCGCAGAGCGTCTAATGAAAAACTGTTTTTT.

This sequence joins TRBV5-1 and TRBJ2-1, with 7 nucleotides matching TRBD2. This CDR3 spans 16 amino acids. CDR1 and CDR2 (germline): SGHRS, YFSETQ. The junction had 8 bases not matched to a gene; V was cut back by 1 base and J by 4 bases. CDR3 residues: CASSLSSGNEYNEQFF. The DNA of the CDR3 is TGCGCCAGCAGCTTGTCCAGCGGGAATGAATACAATGAGCAGTTCTTC.